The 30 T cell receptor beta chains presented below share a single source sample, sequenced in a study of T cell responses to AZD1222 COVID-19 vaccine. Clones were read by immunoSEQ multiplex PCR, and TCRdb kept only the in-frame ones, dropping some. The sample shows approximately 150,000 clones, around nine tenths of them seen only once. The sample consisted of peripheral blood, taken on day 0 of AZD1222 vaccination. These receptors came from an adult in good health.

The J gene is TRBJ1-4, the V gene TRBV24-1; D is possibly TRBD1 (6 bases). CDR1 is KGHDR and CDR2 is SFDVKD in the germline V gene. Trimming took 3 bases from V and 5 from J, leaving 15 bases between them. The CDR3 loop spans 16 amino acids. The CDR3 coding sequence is TGTGCCACCAGTGATGGGCCGGCGGGGGCCAATGAAAAACTGTTTTTT. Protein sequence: CATSDGPAGANEKLFF.

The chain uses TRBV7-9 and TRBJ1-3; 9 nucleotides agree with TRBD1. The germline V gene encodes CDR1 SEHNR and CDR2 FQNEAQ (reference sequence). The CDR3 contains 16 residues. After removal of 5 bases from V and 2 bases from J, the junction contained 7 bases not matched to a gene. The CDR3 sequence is CASSPGQGSAGNTIYF. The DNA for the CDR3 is TGTGCCAGCAGCCCCGGACAGGGGTCGGCTGGAAACACCATATATTTT.

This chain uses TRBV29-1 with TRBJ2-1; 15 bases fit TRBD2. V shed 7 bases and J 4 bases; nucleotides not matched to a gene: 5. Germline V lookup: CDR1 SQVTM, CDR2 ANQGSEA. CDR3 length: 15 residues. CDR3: CSGGLAGGSYNEQFF. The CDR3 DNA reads TGCAGCGGCGGACTAGCGGGGGGGTCTTACAATGAGCAGTTCTTC.

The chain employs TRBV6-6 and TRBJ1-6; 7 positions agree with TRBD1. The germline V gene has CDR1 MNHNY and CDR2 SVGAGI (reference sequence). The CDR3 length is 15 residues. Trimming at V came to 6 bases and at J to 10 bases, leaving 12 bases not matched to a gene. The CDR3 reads CASRPPEGAFSPLHF. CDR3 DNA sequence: TGTGCCAGCAGACCCCCAGAGGGGGCCTTCTCACCCCTCCACTTT.

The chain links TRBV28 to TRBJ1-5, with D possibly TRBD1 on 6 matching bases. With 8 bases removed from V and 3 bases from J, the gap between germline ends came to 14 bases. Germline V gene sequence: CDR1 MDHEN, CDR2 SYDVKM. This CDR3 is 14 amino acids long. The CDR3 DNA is TGTGCCAGCTTACAGGGAGGGAACAATCAGCCCCAGCATTTT. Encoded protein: CASLQGGNNQPQHF.

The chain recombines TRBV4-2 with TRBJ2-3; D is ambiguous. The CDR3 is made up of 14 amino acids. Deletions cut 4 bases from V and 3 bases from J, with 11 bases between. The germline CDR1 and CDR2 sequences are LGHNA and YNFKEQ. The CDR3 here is CASSLSARTDTQYF. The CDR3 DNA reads TGTGCCAGCAGCCTCTCCGCGAGGACAGATACGCAGTATTTT.

Written as DNA, the CDR3 is TGCAGCGCTGACAGGGGAGCATCCTATGGCTACACCTTC. Translation gives CSADRGASYGYTF. The chain links TRBV29-1 to TRBJ1-2; 8 nucleotides align to TRBD1. V lost 7 bases, J lost 4 bases, and 8 bases stayed unmatched. The CDR3 consists of 13 residues. The germline gives CDR1 SQVTM, CDR2 ANQGSEA.

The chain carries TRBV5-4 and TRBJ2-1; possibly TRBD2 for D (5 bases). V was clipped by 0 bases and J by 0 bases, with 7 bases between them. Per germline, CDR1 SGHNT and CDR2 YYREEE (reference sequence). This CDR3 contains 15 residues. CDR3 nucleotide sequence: TGTGCCAGCAGCTTGGGGAGGCCCTCCTACAATGAGCAGTTCTTC. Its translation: CASSLGRPSYNEQFF.

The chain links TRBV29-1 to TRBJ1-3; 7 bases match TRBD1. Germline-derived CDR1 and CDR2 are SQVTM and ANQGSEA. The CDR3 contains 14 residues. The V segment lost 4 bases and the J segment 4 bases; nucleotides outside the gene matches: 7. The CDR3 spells CSVGLGQVGNTIYF. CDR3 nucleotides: TGCAGCGTTGGACTAGGACAGGTCGGAAACACCATATATTTT.

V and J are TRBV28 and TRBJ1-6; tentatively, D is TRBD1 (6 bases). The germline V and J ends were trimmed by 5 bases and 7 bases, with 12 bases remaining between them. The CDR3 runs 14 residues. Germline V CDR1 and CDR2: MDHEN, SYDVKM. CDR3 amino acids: CASSRQVTNSPLHF. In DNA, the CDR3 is TGTGCCAGCAGTCGACAGGTTACGAATTCACCCCTCCACTTT.

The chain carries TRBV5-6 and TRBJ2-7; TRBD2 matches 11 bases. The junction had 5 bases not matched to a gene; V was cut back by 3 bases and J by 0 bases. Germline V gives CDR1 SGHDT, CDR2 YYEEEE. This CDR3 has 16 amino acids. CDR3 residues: CASSSGLADSSYEQYV. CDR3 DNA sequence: TGTGCCAGCAGCTCGGGACTAGCGGACAGCTCCTACGAGCAGTACGTC.

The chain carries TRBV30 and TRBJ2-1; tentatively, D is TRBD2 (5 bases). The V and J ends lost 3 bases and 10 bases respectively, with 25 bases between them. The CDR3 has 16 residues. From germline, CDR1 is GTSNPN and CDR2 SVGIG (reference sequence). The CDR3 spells CAWSAAGIVRTVEQFF. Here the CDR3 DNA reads TGTGCCTGGAGCGCAGCCGGGATAGTTCGCACAGTAGAGCAGTTCTTC.

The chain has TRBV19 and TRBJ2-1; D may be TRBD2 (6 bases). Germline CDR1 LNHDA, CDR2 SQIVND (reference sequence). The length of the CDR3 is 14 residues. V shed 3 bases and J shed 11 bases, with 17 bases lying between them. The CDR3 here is CASSIAGGEGQQFF. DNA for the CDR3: TGTGCCAGTAGTATTGCCGGCGGGGAAGGGCAGCAGTTCTTC.

This CDR3 reads CASSLGPPGEETQYF. In DNA form, the CDR3 reads TGTGCCAGCAGCTTAGGGCCCCCGGGGGAAGAGACCCAGTACTTC. V gene TRBV11-3 combines with J gene TRBJ2-5; a possible D gene is TRBD2 (6 bases). This CDR3 region has 15 residues. CDR1 is SGHNT, CDR2 YENEEA, per germline. Trimming took 1 base from V and 3 from J, leaving 12 bases between them.

CDR3 loop: CASSFDTGSQETQYF. The CDR3, as DNA: TGTGCCAGCAGCTTTGATACAGGGTCCCAAGAGACCCAGTACTTC. The gene calls are TRBV5-4 and TRBJ2-5; the D gene is possibly TRBD1 (6 bases). V lost 2 bases, J lost 1 base, and 12 bases lay in between. There are 15 residues in the CDR3. Germline loops: CDR1 SGHNT, CDR2 YYREEE (reference sequence).

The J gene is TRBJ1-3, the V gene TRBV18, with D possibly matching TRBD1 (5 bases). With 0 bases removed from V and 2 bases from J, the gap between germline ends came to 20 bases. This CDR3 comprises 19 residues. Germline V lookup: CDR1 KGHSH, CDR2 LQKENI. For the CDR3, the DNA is TGTGCCAGCTCACCACCCGGGACTCCAGTTCTTGACGCTGGAAACACCATATATTTT. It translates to CASSPPGTPVLDAGNTIYF.

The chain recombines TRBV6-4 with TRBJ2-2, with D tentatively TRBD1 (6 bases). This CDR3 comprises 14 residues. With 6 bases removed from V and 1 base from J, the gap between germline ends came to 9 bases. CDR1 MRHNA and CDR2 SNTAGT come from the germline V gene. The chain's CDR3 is CASRLQGNTGELFF. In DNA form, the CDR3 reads TGTGCCAGCAGATTACAGGGGAACACCGGGGAGCTGTTTTTT.

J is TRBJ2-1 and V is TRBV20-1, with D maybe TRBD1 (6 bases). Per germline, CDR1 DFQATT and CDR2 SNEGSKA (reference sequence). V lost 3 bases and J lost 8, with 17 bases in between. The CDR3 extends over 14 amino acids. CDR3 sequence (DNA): TGCAGTGCTAGTTCCCAGGGGTGGTCCGATGAGCAGTTCTTC. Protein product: CSASSQGWSDEQFF.

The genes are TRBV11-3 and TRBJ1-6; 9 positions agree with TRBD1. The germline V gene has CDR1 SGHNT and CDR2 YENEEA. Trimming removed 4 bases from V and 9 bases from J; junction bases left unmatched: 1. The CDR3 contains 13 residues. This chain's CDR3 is CASSSDRGSPLHF. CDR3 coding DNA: TGTGCCAGCAGCTCGGACAGGGGTTCACCCCTCCACTTT. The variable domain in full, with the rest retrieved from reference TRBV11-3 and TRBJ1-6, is EAGVVQSPRYKIIEKKQPVAFWCNPISGHNTLYWYLQNLGQGPELLIRYENEEAVDDSQLPKDRFSAERLKGVDSTLKIQPAELGDSAVYLCASSSDRGSPLHFGNGTRLTVT.

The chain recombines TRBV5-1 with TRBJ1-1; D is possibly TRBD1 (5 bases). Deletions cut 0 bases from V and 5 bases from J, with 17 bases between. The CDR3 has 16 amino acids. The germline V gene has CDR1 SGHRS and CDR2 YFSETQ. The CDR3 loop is CASSLGLRGDQTEAFF. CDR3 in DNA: TGCGCCAGCAGCTTGGGATTGCGAGGGGACCAGACTGAAGCTTTCTTT.

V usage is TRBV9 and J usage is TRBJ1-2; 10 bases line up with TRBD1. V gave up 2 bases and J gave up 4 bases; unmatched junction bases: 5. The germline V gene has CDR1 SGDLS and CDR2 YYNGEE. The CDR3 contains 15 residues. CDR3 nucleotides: TGTGCCAGCAGCGTGGAGACAGGGGGCGCCTATGGCTACACCTTC. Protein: CASSVETGGAYGYTF.

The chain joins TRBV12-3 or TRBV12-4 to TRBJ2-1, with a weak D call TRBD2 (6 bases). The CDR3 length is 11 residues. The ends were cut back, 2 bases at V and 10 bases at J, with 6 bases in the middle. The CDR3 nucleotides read TGTGCCAGCAGTTTACTAGCGGAGCAGTTCTTC. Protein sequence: CASSLLAEQFF.

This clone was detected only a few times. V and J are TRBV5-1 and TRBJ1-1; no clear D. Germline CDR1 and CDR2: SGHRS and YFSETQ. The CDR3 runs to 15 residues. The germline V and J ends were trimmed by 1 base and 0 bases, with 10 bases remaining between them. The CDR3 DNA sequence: TGCGCCAGCAGCTTGTCTGGTATGCTGAACACTGAAGCTTTCTTT. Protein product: CASSLSGMLNTEAFF.

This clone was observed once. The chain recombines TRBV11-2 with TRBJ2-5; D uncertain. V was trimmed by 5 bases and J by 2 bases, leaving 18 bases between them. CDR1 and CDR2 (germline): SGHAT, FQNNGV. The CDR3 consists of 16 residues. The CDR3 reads CASSPDRLRAQETQYF. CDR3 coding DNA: TGTGCCAGCAGCCCGGACCGCCTCAGAGCGCAAGAGACCCAGTACTTC.

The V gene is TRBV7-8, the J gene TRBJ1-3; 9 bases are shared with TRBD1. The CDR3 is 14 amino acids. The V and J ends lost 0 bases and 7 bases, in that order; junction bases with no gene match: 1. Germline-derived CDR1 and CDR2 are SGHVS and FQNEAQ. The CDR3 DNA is TGTGCCAGCAGCTTAGCTGGACAGGGGAACACCATATATTTT. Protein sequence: CASSLAGQGNTIYF.

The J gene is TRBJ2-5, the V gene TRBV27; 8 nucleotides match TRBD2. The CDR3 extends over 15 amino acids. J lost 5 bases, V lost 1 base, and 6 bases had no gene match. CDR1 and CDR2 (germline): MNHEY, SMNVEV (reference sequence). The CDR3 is CASSLFRGGWETQYF. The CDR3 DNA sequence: TGTGCCAGCAGTTTATTTCGGGGGGGCTGGGAGACCCAGTACTTC.

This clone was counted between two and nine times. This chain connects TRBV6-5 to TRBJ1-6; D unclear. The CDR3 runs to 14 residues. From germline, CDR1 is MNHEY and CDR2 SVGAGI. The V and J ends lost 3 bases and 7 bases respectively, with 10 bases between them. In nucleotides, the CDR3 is TGTGCCAGCAGTTATTCGCACCCGAATTCACCCCTCCACTTT. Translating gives CASSYSHPNSPLHF.

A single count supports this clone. In DNA, the CDR3 is TGTGCCAGCACCCGGGGACGGGACTATGGCTACACCTTC. This codes for CASTRGRDYGYTF. V and J are TRBV6-5 and TRBJ1-2; D is possibly TRBD1 (5 bases). This CDR3 is built from 13 residues. Trimming took off 7 bases at V and 3 bases at J, with 12 bases between the two ends. Germline V gene data show CDR1 as MNHEY and CDR2 as SVGAGI.

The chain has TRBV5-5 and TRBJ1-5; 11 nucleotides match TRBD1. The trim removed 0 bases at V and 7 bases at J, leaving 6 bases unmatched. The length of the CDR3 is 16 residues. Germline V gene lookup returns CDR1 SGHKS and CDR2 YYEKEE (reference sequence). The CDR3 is CASSLVGQGAGQPQHF. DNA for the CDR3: TGTGCCAGCAGCTTGGTAGGACAGGGGGCAGGGCAGCCCCAGCATTTT.

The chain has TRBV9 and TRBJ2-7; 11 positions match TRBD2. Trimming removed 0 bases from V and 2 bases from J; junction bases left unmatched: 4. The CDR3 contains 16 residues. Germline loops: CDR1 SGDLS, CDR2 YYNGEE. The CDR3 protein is CASSVGGLAVPYEQYF. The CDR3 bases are TGTGCCAGCAGCGTAGGGGGACTAGCGGTGCCCTACGAGCAGTACTTC.